A selection of T cell receptor beta chains follows, all from one sample in a study of blood T cell repertoires in COVID-19. Method: immunoSEQ multiplex PCR; TCRdb's copy keeps in-frame clones and lacks some. The repertoire has around 19,000 clones, approximately 88% of them found once; the top ten carry roughly 8.3%. What was sequenced was peripheral blood. Receptor source: a human donor in a cohort sampled during active COVID-19. The donor label of this sample is uncertain. CDR3s include the opening cysteine and the closing phenylalanine or tryptophan. D genes are given only for firm matches. The size field is filled for only some rows; it gives once, few, many or a size class.

CATSSRQVGAYEQYF TGTGCCACCAGCAGCCGACAGGTTGGGGCCTACGAGCAGTACTTC - - TRBJ2-7 TRBV15
CSAKPGTGGLNEQFF TGCAGCGCTAAACCCGGGACAGGGGGCTTAAATGAGCAGTTCTTC - TRBD1 TRBJ2-1 TRBV29-1
CAFGQLSRNTIYF TGTGCCTTCGGACAACTGAGTAGAAACACCATATATTTT - - TRBJ1-3 TRBV30
CASSLVRGSRNEQFF TGTGCCAGCAGCTTAGTTCGCGGGAGCCGTAATGAGCAGTTCTTC - TRBD2 TRBJ2-1 TRBV11-2
CASSYSRRETQYF TGTGCCAGCAGTTACTCCCGTCGAGAGACCCAGTACTTC - - TRBJ2-5 TRBV6-5
CASSLGAGVMVTDTQYF TGCGCCAGCAGCTTGGGAGCGGGAGTAATGGTCACAGATACGCAGTATTTT - TRBD2 TRBJ2-3 TRBV5-1
CASSLYKNTEAFF TGTGCCAGCAGCTTATATAAGAACACTGAAGCTTTCTTT - - TRBJ1-1 TRBV7-2
CATSLKGQGLDTGELFF TGCGCCACCAGTTTGAAGGGACAGGGCTTGGACACCGGGGAGCTGTTTTTT - TRBD1 TRBJ2-2 TRBV5-1
CASSGNSNQPQHF TGTGCCAGCAGCGGTAATAGCAATCAGCCCCAGCATTTT - - TRBJ1-5 TRBV2
CASSRGTSGLLGNEQFF TGTGCCAGCAGCCGCGGGACTAGCGGACTCCTAGGCAATGAGCAGTTCTTC - TRBD2 TRBJ2-1 TRBV3-1/TRBV3-2
CAWNRQGVPYEQYF TGTGCCTGGAACCGACAGGGGGTTCCGTACGAGCAGTACTTC once TRBD1 TRBJ2-7 TRBV30
CAISLSDTDTQYF TGTGCCATCAGTTTGTCAGACACAGATACGCAGTATTTT few - TRBJ2-3 TRBV10-3
CASSATGKITGELFF TGCGCCAGCAGCGCGACAGGGAAGATCACCGGGGAGCTGTTTTTT - TRBD1 TRBJ2-2 TRBV5-1
CASSGQSYEQYF TGTGCCAGCTCGGGACAGTCCTACGAGCAGTACTTC - TRBD1 TRBJ2-7 TRBV18
CASSLSGQGSYEQYF TGTGCCAGCAGCTTATCCGGACAGGGGTCCTACGAGCAGTACTTC large TRBD1 TRBJ2-7 TRBV7-6
CASSLRTSGSQNTQYF TGTGCCAGCAGCTTACGGACTAGCGGGAGTCAAAATACGCAGTATTTT - TRBD2 TRBJ2-3 TRBV7-3
CASSRLEAPSFEQYF TGTGCCAGCAGCCGCCTCGAGGCTCCGTCCTTTGAGCAGTACTTC - - TRBJ2-7 TRBV14
CATSRGWAGYEQYF TGTGCCACCAGCAGAGGATGGGCAGGGTACGAGCAGTACTTC - - TRBJ2-7 TRBV15
CASSLYFLERPLNTEAFF TGTGCCAGCAGCTTGTATTTCCTGGAGAGGCCCCTGAACACTGAAGCTTTCTTT - - TRBJ1-1 TRBV5-8
CASSLVDRGGWDTQYF TGTGCCAGCAGCTTAGTGGACAGGGGGGGCTGGGATACGCAGTATTTT - TRBD1 TRBJ2-3 TRBV7-2
CASTPGQLNTEAFF TGTGCCAGCACCCCTGGGCAGTTGAACACTGAAGCTTTCTTT once - TRBJ1-1 TRBV5-5
CAISEDRGYGYTF TGTGCCATCAGTGAGGACAGGGGCTATGGCTACACCTTC - TRBD1 TRBJ1-2 TRBV10-3
CSVDFGFDYGYTF TGCAGCGTTGATTTCGGGTTTGACTATGGCTACACCTTC - - TRBJ1-2 TRBV29-1
CTSSQSGTGRHGYTF TGCACCAGCAGCCAGTCAGGGACAGGGAGACATGGCTACACCTTC - - TRBJ1-2 TRBV1
CASTPRGTGVYGYTF TGTGCCAGCACCCCAAGAGGTACAGGGGTCTATGGCTACACCTTC - TRBD1 TRBJ1-2 TRBV6-5
CASSRDSNYGYTF TGTGCCAGCAGCCGGGACAGTAACTATGGCTACACCTTC - TRBD1 TRBJ1-2 TRBV11-3
CSVSGLTGSEQFF TGCAGCGTTTCGGGACTCACGGGCTCTGAGCAGTTCTTC - - TRBJ2-1 TRBV29-1
CASSEWLASDEQFF TGTGCCAGCAGTGAATGGCTAGCGTCGGATGAGCAGTTCTTC few - TRBJ2-1 TRBV2
CASKEDTENIQYF TGTGCCAGCAAGGAAGACACCGAAAACATTCAGTACTTC - - TRBJ2-4 TRBV28
CASSLAGDTDTQYF TGTGCCAGCAGCTTGGCGGGGGACACAGATACGCAGTATTTT - TRBD2 TRBJ2-3 TRBV7-9
CASSQALQRGYGYTF TGCGCCAGCAGCCAAGCCCTTCAGAGAGGGTATGGCTACACCTTC - - TRBJ1-2 TRBV4-1
CASSRQGSNGYTF TGTGCCAGCAGCCGACAGGGTTCTAATGGCTACACCTTC - TRBD1 TRBJ1-2 TRBV6-6
CAWRKTGLTYEQYF TGTGCCTGGAGGAAGACAGGGTTGACCTACGAGCAGTACTTC - TRBD1 TRBJ2-7 TRBV30
CAISELGGTGANVLTF TGTGCCATCAGTGAACTAGGGGGCACTGGGGCCAACGTCCTGACTTTC - TRBD1 TRBJ2-6 TRBV10-3
CASSSGLAGGQETQYF TGCGCCAGCAGTTCGGGACTAGCGGGAGGGCAAGAGACCCAGTACTTC - TRBD2 TRBJ2-5 TRBV5-1
CASSFGREGPQHF TGTGCCAGCAGTTTCGGTCGTGAGGGGCCCCAGCATTTT - - TRBJ1-5 TRBV27
CASSQDRTSGRAGEQFF TGTGCCAGCAGCCAAGACCGGACTAGCGGGAGGGCAGGGGAGCAGTTCTTC - TRBD2 TRBJ2-1 TRBV4-2
CASSSGGDEAFF TGTGCCAGCAGTTCCGGGGGGGATGAAGCTTTCTTT - - TRBJ1-1 TRBV2
CASSFRLAGDSYEQYF TGTGCCAGCAGCTTTAGACTAGCGGGAGATTCCTACGAGCAGTACTTC - TRBD2 TRBJ2-7 TRBV5-6
CASSFSDNYEQYF TGTGCCAGCAGTTTCTCCGACAACTACGAGCAGTACTTC few - TRBJ2-7 TRBV28
CASSVPGGVGAFF TGTGCCAGCAGCGTCCCAGGGGGCGTTGGGGCTTTCTTT - TRBD1 TRBJ1-1 TRBV7-3
CASRSGESEAFF TGTGCCAGCAGATCAGGGGAGAGTGAAGCTTTCTTT - - TRBJ1-1 TRBV7-9
CASRGQGLSYNEQFF TGTGCCAGCCGGGGTCAGGGACTTTCCTACAATGAGCAGTTCTTC - - TRBJ2-1 TRBV6-6
CASSPRGAGEKLFF TGTGCCAGCAGCCCGAGAGGAGCGGGTGAAAAACTGTTTTTT few - TRBJ1-4 TRBV3-1/TRBV3-2
CASSVGRTGGYEQYF TGTGCCAGCAGCGTCGGAAGGACAGGGGGCTACGAGCAGTACTTC few TRBD1 TRBJ2-7 TRBV13
CASSINRNTEAFF TGTGCCAGTAGTATTAACAGAAACACTGAAGCTTTCTTT - - TRBJ1-1 TRBV19
CASSKLAGAYEQYF TGTGCCAGTAGTAAACTAGCGGGGGCCTACGAGCAGTACTTC - TRBD2 TRBJ2-7 TRBV19